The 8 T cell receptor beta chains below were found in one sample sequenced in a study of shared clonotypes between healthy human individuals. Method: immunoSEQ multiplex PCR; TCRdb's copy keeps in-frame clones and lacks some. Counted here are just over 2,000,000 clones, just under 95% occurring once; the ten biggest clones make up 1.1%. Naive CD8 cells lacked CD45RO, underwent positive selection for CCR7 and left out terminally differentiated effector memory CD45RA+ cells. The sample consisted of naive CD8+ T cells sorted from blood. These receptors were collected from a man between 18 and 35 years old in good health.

In nucleotides, the CDR3 is TGTGCCAGCAGCGTAGGTAGTCTAGCGAGAACCTACGAGCAGTACTTC. This codes for CASSVGSLARTYEQYF. The chain carries TRBV9 and TRBJ2-7; perhaps TRBD2 as D (6 bases). The CDR3 runs 16 residues. From germline, CDR1 is SGDLS and CDR2 YYNGEE. Trimming shortened V by 0 bases and J by 2 bases, and 15 bases separated the two germline ends.

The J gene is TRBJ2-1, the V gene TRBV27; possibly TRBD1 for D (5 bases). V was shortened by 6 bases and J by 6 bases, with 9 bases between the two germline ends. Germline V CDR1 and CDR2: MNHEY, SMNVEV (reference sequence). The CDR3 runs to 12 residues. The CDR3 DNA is TGTGCCAGCAGCCCAGGGTTCAATGAGCAGTTCTTC. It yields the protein CASSPGFNEQFF.

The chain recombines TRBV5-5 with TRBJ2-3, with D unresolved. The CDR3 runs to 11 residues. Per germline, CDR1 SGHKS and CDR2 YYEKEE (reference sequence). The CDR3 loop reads CDRDFTDTQYF. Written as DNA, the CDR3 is TGTGACAGAGATTTCACAGATACGCAGTATTTT.

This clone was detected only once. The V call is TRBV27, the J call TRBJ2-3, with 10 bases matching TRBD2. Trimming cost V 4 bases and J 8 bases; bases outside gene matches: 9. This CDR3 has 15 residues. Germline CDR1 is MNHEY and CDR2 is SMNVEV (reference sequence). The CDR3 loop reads CASSSQRGGLGTQYF. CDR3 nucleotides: TGTGCCAGCAGTTCCCAGCGGGGGGGCCTGGGTACGCAGTATTTT.

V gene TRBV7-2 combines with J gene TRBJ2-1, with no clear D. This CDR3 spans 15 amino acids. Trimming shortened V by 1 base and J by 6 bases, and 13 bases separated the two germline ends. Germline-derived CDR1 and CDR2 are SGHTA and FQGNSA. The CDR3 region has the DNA TGTGCCAGCAGCTTAGTGCGGATCCCTGGCAATGAGCAGTTCTTC. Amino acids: CASSLVRIPGNEQFF.

CDR3 region: CASSLAQGGTDTQYF. The DNA for the CDR3 is TGCGCCAGCAGCTTGGCGCAGGGAGGAACAGATACGCAGTATTTT. This chain uses TRBV5-1 with TRBJ2-3, with a possible D match to TRBD2 (6 bases). Trimming shortened V by 0 bases and J by 3 bases, and 11 bases separated the two germline ends. This CDR3 comprises 15 residues. Germline CDR1 reads SGHRS; CDR2 reads YFSETQ.

This chain's CDR3 is CASSPTSGRGTGELFF. CDR3 DNA sequence: TGTGCCAGCAGCCCGACTAGCGGGAGAGGTACCGGGGAGCTGTTTTTT. The J gene is TRBJ2-2, the V gene TRBV14; TRBD2 agrees at 12 bases. V was clipped by 4 bases and J by 5 bases; unmatched bases: 5. Germline lookup yields CDR1 SGHDN and CDR2 FVKESK. This CDR3 contains 16 residues.

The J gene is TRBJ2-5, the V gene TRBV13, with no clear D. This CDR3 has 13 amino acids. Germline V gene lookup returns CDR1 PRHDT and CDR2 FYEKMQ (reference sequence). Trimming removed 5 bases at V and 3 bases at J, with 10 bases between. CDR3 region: CASSLRTEETQYF. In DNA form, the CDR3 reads TGTGCCAGCAGCCTTCGAACCGAAGAGACCCAGTACTTC.